Listed here is a single TCR beta chain. Its cognate antigen is unknown. Unmatched junction bases numbered 7, after V lost 4 bases and J lost 2 bases. The CDR3 is made up of 15 amino acids. Germline loops: CDR1 MNHEY, CDR2 SVGEGT. This entry belongs to a study of T cell responses to AZD1222 COVID-19 vaccine. Study conclusions and caveats: Possibly, clonal diversity was underestimated; donors were largely white British and included more females. At baseline, seropositivity was found in only a handful of AZD1222 recipients. The repertoires were collected only after the peak T cell response. Of spike-specific TCRs, nearly half reportedly target regions left unmutated in variants.

Repertoires were generated with immunoSEQ multiplex PCR, while TCRdb's copy carries only in-frame clones and drops some. The profile covers about 54,000 clones, with roughly 90% appearing a single time and 14% taken by the ten largest. V is TRBV6-2 or TRBV6-3 and J is TRBJ2-7; 8 bases fit TRBD2. Sequencing was performed on peripheral blood, taken 28 days after the second AZD1222 dose. This sequence was found in an adult who received the AZD1222 COVID-19 vaccine. CDR3 DNA: TGTGCCAGCAGTTCGTCTAGCGGGTTAACCTACGAGCAGTACTTC. Translation gives CASSSSSGLTYEQYF.